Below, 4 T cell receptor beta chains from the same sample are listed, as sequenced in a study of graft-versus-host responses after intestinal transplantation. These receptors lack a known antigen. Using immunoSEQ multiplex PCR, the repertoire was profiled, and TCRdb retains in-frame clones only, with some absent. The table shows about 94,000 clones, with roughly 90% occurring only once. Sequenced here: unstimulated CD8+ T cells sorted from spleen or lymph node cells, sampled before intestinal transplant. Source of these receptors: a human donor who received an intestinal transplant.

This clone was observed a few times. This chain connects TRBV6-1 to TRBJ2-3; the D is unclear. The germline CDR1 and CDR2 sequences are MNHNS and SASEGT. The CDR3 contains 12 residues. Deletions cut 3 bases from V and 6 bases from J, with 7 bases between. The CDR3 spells CASSDVGDTQYF. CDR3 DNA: TGTGCCAGCAGTGATGTCGGGGATACGCAGTATTTT.

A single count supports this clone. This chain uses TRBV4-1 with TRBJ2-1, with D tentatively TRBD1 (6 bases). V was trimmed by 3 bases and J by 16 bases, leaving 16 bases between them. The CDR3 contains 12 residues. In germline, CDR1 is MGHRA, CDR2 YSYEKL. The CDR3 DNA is TGCGCCAGCAGCCATGGGAACAGGGATTTATTCTTC. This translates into CASSHGNRDLFF.

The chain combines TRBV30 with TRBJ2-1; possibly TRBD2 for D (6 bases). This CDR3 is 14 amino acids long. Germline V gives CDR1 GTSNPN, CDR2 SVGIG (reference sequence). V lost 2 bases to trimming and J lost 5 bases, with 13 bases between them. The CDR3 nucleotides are TGTGCCTGGAGTTGGGCTAGCGACCACAATGAGCAGTTCTTC. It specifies CAWSWASDHNEQFF. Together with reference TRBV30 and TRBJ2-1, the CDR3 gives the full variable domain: SQTIHQWPATLVQPVGSPLSLECTVEGTSNPNLYWYRQAAGRGLQLLFYSVGIGQISSEVPQNLSASRPQDRQFILSSKKLLLSDSGFYLCAWSWASDHNEQFFGPGTRLTVL.

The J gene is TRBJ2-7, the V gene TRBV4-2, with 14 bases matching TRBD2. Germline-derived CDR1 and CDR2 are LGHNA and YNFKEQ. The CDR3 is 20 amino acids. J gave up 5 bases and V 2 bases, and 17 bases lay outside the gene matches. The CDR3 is CASSQRTFTGTSGRIHEQYF. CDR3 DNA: TGTGCCAGCAGCCAACGCACCTTCACCGGGACTAGCGGGAGAATCCACGAGCAGTACTTC.